This T cell receptor beta chain was documented in a study of cytomegalovirus exposure and HLA in healthy donors. General study points: Reportedly, diagnosis of cytomegalovirus status by the classifier showed high specificity and sensitivity. Within an earlier analysis, most TCR beta V segments proved productive either about 87% or about 30% of the time. An analysis was carried out later, and it reportedly showed fewer N-insertions in an Asian-associated ancestry cluster than the approximately 670-donor mean.

About this clone itself: As yet, its antigen is unknown.

Researchers ran the PCR with 60 Vbeta and 13 Jbeta primers. Original processing notes: An analysis performed later counted 81 million or so unique TCR beta chains (roughly 10 million of them shared). The table came from immunoSEQ multiplex PCR; TCRdb's copy has only in-frame clones and leaves some out. The DNA gave D and trimming, while V, J and clone size come from that table. The sample shows some 100,000 clones, approximately 70% of them seen only once. Germline lookup yields CDR1 SGHTA and CDR2 FQGNSA. Trimming removed 5 bases from V and 4 bases from J; junction bases left unmatched: 10. CDR3 length: 15 amino acids.

The sample consisted of PBMCs. This clonotype was obtained from a woman aged 18-30 years in good health and CMV-seropositive. The chain couples TRBV7-2 to TRBJ2-7; 8 bases align to TRBD2. The CDR3 reads CASSHNTSGWYEQYF. In DNA, the CDR3 is TGTGCCAGCAGCCACAACACTAGCGGATGGTACGAGCAGTACTTC.